These 15 T cell receptor beta chains were all obtained from the same sample, sequenced in a study of immune cell composition in non-small cell lung cancer. Sequencing was performed with immunoSEQ multiplex PCR; in TCRdb, only in-frame clones are kept and a portion is missing. The repertoire consists of roughly 8,700 clones, with roughly 77% occurring once and the leading ten covering 9.5% to 15%. The normal lung sample lay at least 3 cm, and maximally far, from the tumour. The sequenced material came from non-adjacent lung tissue. Receptor source: a human donor with non-small cell lung cancer.

The V and J genes are TRBV6-5 and TRBJ2-1, with D possibly matching TRBD2 (6 bases). Germline CDR1 reads MNHEY; CDR2 reads SVGAGI. CDR3 size: 14 residues. Trimming cost V 5 bases and J 4 bases, with 12 bases left between them. For the CDR3, the DNA is TGTGCCAGCAGTATGAAGCGGGCTTACAATGAGCAGTTCTTC. This gives the protein CASSMKRAYNEQFF.

The chain carries TRBV18 and TRBJ2-5, with unresolved D. The CDR3 contains 12 residues. V was cut by 3 bases and J by 2 bases, with 4 bases left in between. Looked up from germline, CDR1 is KGHSH and CDR2 is LQKENI. CDR3 DNA sequence: TGTGCCAGCTCACCTATGCAAGAGACCCAGTACTTC. This translates into CASSPMQETQYF.

The chain is built from TRBV5-1 and TRBJ2-3, with D possibly being TRBD1 (6 bases). Trimming left V 4 bases short and J 6 bases short, with 15 bases between. Germline lookup yields CDR1 SGHRS and CDR2 YFSETQ. The CDR3 extends over 14 amino acids. In DNA form, the CDR3 reads TGCGCCAGCAGCGTCGTACAGGGTTGGGATACGCAGTATTTT. Translation gives CASSVVQGWDTQYF.

The V gene is TRBV7-2, the J gene TRBJ1-2; D gene uncertain. Trimming took 5 bases from V and 4 from J, leaving 11 bases between them. This CDR3 contains 13 residues. Germline-derived CDR1 and CDR2 are SGHTA and FQGNSA. CDR3 sequence (DNA): TGTGCCAGCAGCCAGAGTCGGGGCTATGGCTACACCTTC. Translated, it gives CASSQSRGYGYTF.

This clone was observed a handful of times. The V gene is TRBV4-2, the J gene TRBJ2-5; D is unresolved. The V gene's germline CDR1 is LGHNA and CDR2 YNFKEQ. This CDR3 has 13 residues. Trimming removed 0 bases at V and 5 bases at J, with 7 bases between. This chain's CDR3 is CASSQDLWETQYF. The CDR3 DNA is TGTGCCAGCAGCCAAGATCTCTGGGAGACCCAGTACTTC.

This chain links TRBV5-1 with TRBJ1-6; D possibly corresponds to TRBD1 (6 bases). The germline V and J ends were trimmed by 4 bases and 0 bases, with 14 bases remaining between them. Germline lookup yields CDR1 SGHRS and CDR2 YFSETQ. The length of the CDR3 is 17 residues. The CDR3 DNA reads TGCGCCAGCAGCAGGACAGACCCGAGCTCCTATAATTCACCCCTCCACTTT. The encoded protein is CASSRTDPSSYNSPLHF.

This chain uses TRBV6-1 with TRBJ2-1, with TRBD2 matching over 9 bases. Germline-derived CDR1 and CDR2 are MNHNS and SASEGT. The CDR3 sequence is 15 residues long. V shed 2 bases, J shed 9 bases, and the junction held 8 bases outside the gene matches. CDR3 in DNA: TGTGCCAGCAGTGAAAGGGGCGGGAGGGGGGGTGAGCAGTTCTTC. As protein: CASSERGGRGGEQFF.

Only one count was recorded for this clone. This sequence joins TRBV30 and TRBJ2-1; TRBD2 aligns across 9 bases. V was pared by 4 bases and J by 8 bases, with 9 bases of the junction left unmatched. Germline V gene lookup returns CDR1 GTSNPN and CDR2 SVGIG (reference sequence). This CDR3 has 14 amino acids. The CDR3 sequence: CAWIPGLAPHEQFF. The CDR3 DNA is TGTGCCTGGATCCCGGGACTAGCCCCCCATGAGCAGTTCTTC.

The chain links TRBV7-3 to TRBJ2-1; 8 nucleotides match TRBD1. The CDR3 has 12 amino acids. The V gene end was trimmed by 2 bases and the J gene end by 15 bases; junction bases not matched to a gene: 6. Germline V gene sequence: CDR1 SGHTA, CDR2 FQGTGA. CDR3: CASSLPGQGPFF. CDR3 nucleotide sequence: TGTGCCAGCAGCTTACCCGGACAGGGCCCGTTCTTC. Looking up the rest from reference TRBV7-3 and TRBJ2-1 gives the full variable domain: GAGVSQTPSNKVTEKGKYVELRCDPISGHTALYWYRQSLGQGPEFLIYFQGTGAADDSGLPNDRFFAVRPEGSVSTLKIQRTERGDSAVYLCASSLPGQGPFFGPGTRLTVL.

The V call is TRBV2, the J call TRBJ1-4, with D perhaps matching TRBD1 (6 bases). V was cut by 8 bases and J by 1 base, with 11 bases left in between. The CDR3 consists of 14 residues. Germline CDR1 SNHLY, CDR2 FYNNEI. The chain's CDR3 is CASGTGRTNEKLFF. The CDR3 DNA is TGTGCCAGCGGAACAGGGAGAACTAATGAAAAACTGTTTTTT.

The J gene is TRBJ1-1, the V gene TRBV6-4; D remains unclear. Germline V gene sequence: CDR1 MRHNA, CDR2 SNTAGT. Deletions cut 6 bases from V and 0 bases from J, with 8 bases between. CDR3 length: 13 residues. The CDR3 nucleotides read TGTGCCAGCAGCCTCACGGTGAACACTGAAGCTTTCTTT. Translated, it gives CASSLTVNTEAFF.

The chain has TRBV7-3 and TRBJ2-1; TRBD2 aligns across 11 bases. CDR3 length: 16 residues. With V trimmed by 0 bases and J by 4 bases, 2 bases remained unmatched. CDR1 SGHTA and CDR2 FQGTGA come from the germline V gene. The CDR3 here is CASSLTRLAGYNEQFF. In DNA form, the CDR3 reads TGTGCCAGCAGCTTAACCCGACTAGCGGGGTACAATGAGCAGTTCTTC.

This chain links TRBV5-1 with TRBJ1-6; 7 bases fit TRBD1. The CDR3 runs to 17 residues. The V segment lost 0 bases and the J segment 14 bases; nucleotides outside the gene matches: 17. CDR1 and CDR2 (germline): SGHRS, YFSETQ. The chain's CDR3 is CASSLAGFGTDPITLHF. The DNA of the CDR3 is TGCGCCAGCAGCTTGGCCGGGTTTGGGACAGACCCCATCACCCTCCACTTT.

The V gene is TRBV4-1, the J gene TRBJ1-2, with 7 bases aligning to TRBD1. The CDR3 runs 14 residues. CDR1 is MGHRA, CDR2 YSYEKL, per germline. The ends lost 1 base at V and 4 bases at J; junction bases unmatched: 3. In DNA, the CDR3 is TGCGCCAGCAGCCAAGGGGCAGGGGGCTATGGCTACACCTTC. Translating it yields CASSQGAGGYGYTF.

V gene TRBV29-1 combines with J gene TRBJ2-2; 8 bases are a match to TRBD2. V gave up 4 bases and J gave up 5 bases; unmatched junction bases: 6. CDR3 length equals 14 residues. Looked up from germline, CDR1 is SQVTM and CDR2 is ANQGSEA. In DNA form, the CDR3 reads TGCAGCGTTGGGATTGCGGGGGGTACCGGGGAGCTGTTTTTT. This encodes CSVGIAGGTGELFF.